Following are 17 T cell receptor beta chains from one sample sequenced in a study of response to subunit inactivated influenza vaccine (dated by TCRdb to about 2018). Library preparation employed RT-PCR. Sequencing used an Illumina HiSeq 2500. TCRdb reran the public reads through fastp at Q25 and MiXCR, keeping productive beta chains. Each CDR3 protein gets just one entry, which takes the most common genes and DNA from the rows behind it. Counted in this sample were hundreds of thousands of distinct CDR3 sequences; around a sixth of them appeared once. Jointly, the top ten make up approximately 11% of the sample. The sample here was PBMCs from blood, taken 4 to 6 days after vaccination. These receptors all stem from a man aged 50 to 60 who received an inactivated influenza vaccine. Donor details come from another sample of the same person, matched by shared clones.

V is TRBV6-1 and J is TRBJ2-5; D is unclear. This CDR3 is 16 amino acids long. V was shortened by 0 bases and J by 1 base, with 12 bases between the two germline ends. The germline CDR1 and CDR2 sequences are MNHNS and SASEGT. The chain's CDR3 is CASSEAGSRLQETQYF. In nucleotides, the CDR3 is TGTGCCAGCAGTGAAGCTGGAAGCAGGCTCCAAGAGACCCAGTACTTC.

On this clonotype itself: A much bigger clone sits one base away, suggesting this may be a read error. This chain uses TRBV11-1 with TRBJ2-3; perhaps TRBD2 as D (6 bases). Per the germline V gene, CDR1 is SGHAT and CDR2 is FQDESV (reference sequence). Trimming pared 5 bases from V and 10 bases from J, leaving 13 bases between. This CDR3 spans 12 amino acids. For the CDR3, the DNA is TGTGCCAGCAGCCGGACTATCAATGCGCAGTATTTT. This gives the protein CASSRTINAQYF.

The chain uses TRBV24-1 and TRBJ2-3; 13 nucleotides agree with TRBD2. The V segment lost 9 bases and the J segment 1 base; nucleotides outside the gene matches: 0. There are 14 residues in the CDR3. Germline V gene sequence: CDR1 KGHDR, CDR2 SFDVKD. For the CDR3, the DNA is TGTGCCACCGGGACTAGCGGGGGCACAGATACGCAGTATTTT. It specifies CATGTSGGTDTQYF.

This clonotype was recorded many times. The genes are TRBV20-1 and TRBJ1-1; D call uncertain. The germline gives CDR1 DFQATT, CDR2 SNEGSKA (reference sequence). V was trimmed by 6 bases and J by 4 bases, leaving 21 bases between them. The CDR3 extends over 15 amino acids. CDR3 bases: TGCAGTGCCAAACTCGAGCCCCCCTTATTCACTGAAGCTTTCTTT. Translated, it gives CSAKLEPPLFTEAFF.

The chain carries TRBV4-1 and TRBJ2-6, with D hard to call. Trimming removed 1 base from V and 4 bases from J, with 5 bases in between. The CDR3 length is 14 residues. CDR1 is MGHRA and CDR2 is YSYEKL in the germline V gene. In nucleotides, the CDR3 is TGCGCCAGCAGCCAAGTGGTAGGGGCCAACGTCCTGACTTTC. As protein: CASSQVVGANVLTF.

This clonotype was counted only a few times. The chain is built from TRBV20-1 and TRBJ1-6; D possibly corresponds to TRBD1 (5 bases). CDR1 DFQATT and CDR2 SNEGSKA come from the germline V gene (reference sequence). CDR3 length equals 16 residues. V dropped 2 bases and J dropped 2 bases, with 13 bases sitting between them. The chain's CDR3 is CSARKSSGTYNSPLHF. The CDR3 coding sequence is TGCAGTGCTAGAAAGTCCTCAGGGACCTATAATTCACCCCTCCACTTT.

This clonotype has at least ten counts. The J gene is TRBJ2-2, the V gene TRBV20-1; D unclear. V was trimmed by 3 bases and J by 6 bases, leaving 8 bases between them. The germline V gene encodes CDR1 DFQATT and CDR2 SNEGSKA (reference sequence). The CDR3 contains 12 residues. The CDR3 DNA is TGCAGTGCTAGGGCTCCCGCCGGGGAGCTGTTTTTT. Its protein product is CSARAPAGELFF.

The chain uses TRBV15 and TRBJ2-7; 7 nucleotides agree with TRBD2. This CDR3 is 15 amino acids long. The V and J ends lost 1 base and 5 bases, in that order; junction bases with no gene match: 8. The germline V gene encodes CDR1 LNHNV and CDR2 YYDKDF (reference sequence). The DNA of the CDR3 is TGTGCCACCAGCAGAGGGGGGGGAATAGCCCACGAGCAGTACTTC. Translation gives CATSRGGGIAHEQYF.

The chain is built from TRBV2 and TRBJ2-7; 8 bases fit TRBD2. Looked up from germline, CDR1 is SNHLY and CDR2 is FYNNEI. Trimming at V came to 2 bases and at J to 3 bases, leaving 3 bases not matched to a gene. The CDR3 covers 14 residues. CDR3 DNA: TGTGCCAGCAGTGAATTAGCGGGATACTACGAGCAGTACTTC. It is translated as CASSELAGYYEQYF.

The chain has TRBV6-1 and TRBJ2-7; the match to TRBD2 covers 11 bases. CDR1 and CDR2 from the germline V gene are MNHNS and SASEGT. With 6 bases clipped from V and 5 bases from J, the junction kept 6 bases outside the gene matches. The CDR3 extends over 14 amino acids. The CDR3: CASRRGLAGDEQYF. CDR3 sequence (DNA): TGTGCCAGCAGGAGAGGACTAGCGGGCGACGAGCAGTACTTC.

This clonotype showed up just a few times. This CDR3 is CASSYEGREGETQYF. CDR3 coding DNA: TGTGCCAGCAGTTACGAGGGCAGGGAAGGAGAGACCCAGTACTTC. This rearrangement joins TRBV6-2 or TRBV6-3 to TRBJ2-5; D possibly uses TRBD1 or TRBD2 (5 bases each). CDR1 and CDR2 (germline): MNHEY, SVGEGT. The V and J ends lost 2 bases and 4 bases respectively, with 14 bases between them. CDR3 length: 15 residues.

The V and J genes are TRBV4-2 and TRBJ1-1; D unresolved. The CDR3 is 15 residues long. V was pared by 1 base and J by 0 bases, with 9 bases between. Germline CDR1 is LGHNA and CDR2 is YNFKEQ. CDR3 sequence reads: CASSQVSSMNTEAFF. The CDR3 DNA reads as TGTGCCAGCAGCCAAGTAAGCAGCATGAACACTGAAGCTTTCTTT.

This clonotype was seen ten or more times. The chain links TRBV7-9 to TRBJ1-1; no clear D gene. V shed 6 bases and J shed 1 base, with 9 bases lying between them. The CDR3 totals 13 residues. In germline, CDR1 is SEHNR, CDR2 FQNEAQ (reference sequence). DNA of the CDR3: TGTGCCAGCAGAACGACATCGAACACTGAAGCTTTCTTT. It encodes CASRTTSNTEAFF. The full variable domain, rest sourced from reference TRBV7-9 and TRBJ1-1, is DTGVSQNPRHKITKRGQNVTFRCDPISEHNRLYWYRQTLGQGPEFLTYFQNEAQLEKSRLLSDRFSAERPKGSFSTLEIQRTEQGDSAMYLCASRTTSNTEAFFGQGTRLTVV.

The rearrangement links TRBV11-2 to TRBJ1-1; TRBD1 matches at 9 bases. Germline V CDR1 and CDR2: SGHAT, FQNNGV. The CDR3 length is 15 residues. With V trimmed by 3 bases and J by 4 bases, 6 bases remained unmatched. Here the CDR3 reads CASSFTGGAGTEAFF. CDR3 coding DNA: TGTGCCAGCAGCTTCACAGGGGGCGCTGGCACTGAAGCTTTCTTT.

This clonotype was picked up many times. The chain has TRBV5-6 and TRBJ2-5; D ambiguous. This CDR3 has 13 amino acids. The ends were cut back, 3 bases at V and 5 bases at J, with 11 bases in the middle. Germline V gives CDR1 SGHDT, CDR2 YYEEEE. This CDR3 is CASSSQMWETQYF. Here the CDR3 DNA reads TGTGCCAGCAGCTCCCAAATGTGGGAGACCCAGTACTTC.

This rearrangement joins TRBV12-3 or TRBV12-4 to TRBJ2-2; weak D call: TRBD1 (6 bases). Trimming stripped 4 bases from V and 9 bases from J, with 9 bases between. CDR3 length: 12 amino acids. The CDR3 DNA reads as TGTGCCAGCAGTTCTGACAGGAGGGAGCTGTTTTTT. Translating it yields CASSSDRRELFF.

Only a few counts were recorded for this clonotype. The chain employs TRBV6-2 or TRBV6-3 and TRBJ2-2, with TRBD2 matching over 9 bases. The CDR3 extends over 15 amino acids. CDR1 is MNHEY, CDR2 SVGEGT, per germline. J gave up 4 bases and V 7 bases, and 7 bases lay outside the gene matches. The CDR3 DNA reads TGTGCCAGCATTCAGCGGGGGGTCAGCACCGGGGAGCTGTTTTTT. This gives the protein CASIQRGVSTGELFF.